A single count supports the clone carrying this T cell receptor beta chain. These data belong to a study of blood T cell repertoires in COVID-19. Study background: Both acute and convalescent COVID-19 samples were obtained from the United States, Italy and Spain. Sources were T cells, B-cell-depleted T cells, or PBMCs; the material itself was cDNA or gDNA.

Original analysis: Nucleated cell counts were estimated from reference gene primer amplification. Profiling relied on immunoSEQ multiplex PCR, and the TCRdb table lists in-frame clones only, not all of them. The V and J calls and clone size come from that table; D and trimming were worked out from the DNA. The data contain about 81,000 clones, almost 90% of them singletons. Sequencing was performed on peripheral blood. The clonotype originates from a woman older than 75 with acute or convalescent COVID-19.

In DNA form, the CDR3 reads TGTGCCACCAGCAGAGACCTGCTAAGCTCCTACAATGAGCAGTTCTTC. This gives the protein CATSRDLLSSYNEQFF. The chain employs TRBV15 and TRBJ2-1; D gene uncertain. The V and J ends lost 0 bases and 0 bases respectively, with 9 bases between them. The germline V gene encodes CDR1 LNHNV and CDR2 YYDKDF (reference sequence). There are 16 residues in the CDR3.